This TCR beta chain stems from a study of OX40 agonist ivuxolimab in advanced cancers. Study at large: Ivuxolimab is a fully human IgG2 antibody that activates OX40 (CD134). The dose-escalation group included hepatocellular carcinoma, melanoma, renal cell carcinoma and head and neck cancer. The study, taken as a whole, reports: Nonresponders included some who also had low normalized T-cell clonal expansion. Relatively little clonal expansion, among the lowest observed, appeared in partial responders at 0.1-3.0 mg/kg.

Generated by immunoSEQ multiplex PCR, the TCRdb table keeps only in-frame clones and is missing some. The sample yields tens of thousands of clones, 70% to 90% seen once. V was pared by 7 bases and J by 3 bases, with 13 bases between. The CDR3 runs 14 residues. Germline values: CDR1 MNHNY, CDR2 SVGAGI (reference sequence). As to this clone: Its cognate antigen is unknown.

The material was CD4+ or CD8+ T cells sorted from blood, obtained in a trial of the OX40 agonist ivuxolimab. V is TRBV6-6 and J is TRBJ2-1, with D perhaps TRBD1 or TRBD2 (5 bases each). The TCR sequence derives from an adult with an advanced solid tumor such as melanoma, head and neck, liver or kidney cancer. This CDR3 is CASTVGGHYNEQFF. For the CDR3, the DNA is TGTGCCAGCACCGTTGGAGGACACTACAATGAGCAGTTCTTC.